Given below is one T cell receptor (beta chain) in context. Its antigen is as yet unknown. This may come from a read error, since a much larger clone is one base off. The sample belongs to a study of T cells in Graves' hyperthyroidism and ophthalmopathy. General study findings and limits: Most clonotypes expanded in the thyroid (above 0.001) were also present in blood. Ophthalmopathy and stable hyperthyroidism were told apart by a 13 V-J model.

V was pared by 3 bases and J by 0 bases, with 9 bases between. The CDR3 has 14 amino acids. The study enrolled patients aged 18 to 65 with newly diagnosed hyperthyroidism of under 2 months' duration. It was uncontrolled infection, other autoimmune disease, pregnancy or lactation that excluded patients. TCR beta CDR3 regions were amplified from RNA transcripts. The study used the HTBI primer set for a first-round RT-PCR of the TCR CDR3. MiXCR was run by TCRdb on the multiplex PCR reads, yielding one entry per CDR3 protein. The sample yields approximately 400,000 distinct CDR3 sequences, approximately 14% seen once.

This sequence originates from a woman under 30 with Graves' hyperthyroidism that later progressed to Graves' ophthalmopathy. The V and J genes are TRBV12-3 or TRBV12-4 and TRBJ2-7; the D gene is possibly TRBD1 (6 bases). The source material was blood. In DNA form, the CDR3 reads TGTGCCAGCAGTTTTAACAGGGACTCCTACGAGCAGTACTTC. This gives the protein CASSFNRDSYEQYF.